Following are 8 T cell receptor beta chains from one sample sequenced in a study of early T cells in non-severe SARS-CoV-2 infection. One entry per CDR3 protein results from TCRdb running MiXCR on the 5' RACE reads. The sample holds 45,000 to 65,000 distinct CDR3 sequences, 9% to 9.5% seen once. Input material: whole blood. All receptors come from an adult who was a healthcare worker with PCR-confirmed SARS-CoV-2 infection or an uninfected control (not recorded which).

This clonotype occurred a few times. The CDR3 nucleotides read TGTGCCAGCAGCTTGGGTCTAGCGGGAAACACCGGGGAGCTGTTTTTT. Protein product: CASSLGLAGNTGELFF. The V gene is TRBV5-4, the J gene TRBJ2-2, with TRBD2 matching 9 bases. Germline values: CDR1 SGHNT, CDR2 YYREEE (reference sequence). The CDR3 length is 16 residues. The J segment lost 2 bases and the V segment lost 0 bases, leaving 2 bases of the junction unmatched.

The sample holds many counts of this clonotype. The genes are TRBV9 and TRBJ2-3; the D gene is possibly TRBD2 (6 bases). In germline, CDR1 is SGDLS, CDR2 YYNGEE. The CDR3 spans 15 residues. V gave up 2 bases and J gave up 3 bases, with 13 bases separating them. CDR3 coding DNA: TGTGCCAGCAGCGTGGCTGGGGGGTCTACAGATACGCAGTATTTT. Translating it yields CASSVAGGSTDTQYF.

The rearrangement links TRBV5-5 to TRBJ1-5, with D possibly TRBD1 on 5 matching bases. Germline CDR1 SGHKS, CDR2 YYEKEE (reference sequence). The CDR3 runs to 13 residues. With 5 bases removed from V and 7 bases from J, the gap between germline ends came to 13 bases. CDR3 nucleotide sequence: TGTGCCAGCAGAGCCGAGTGGGGGCAGCCCCAGCATTTT. Encoded protein: CASRAEWGQPQHF.

This chain joins TRBV7-9 and TRBJ2-3; D could derive from TRBD1 or TRBD2 (5 bases each). Germline V lookup: CDR1 SEHNR, CDR2 FQNEAQ (reference sequence). The length of the CDR3 is 13 residues. V gave up 8 bases and J gave up 2 bases, with 11 bases separating them. The CDR3 nucleotides read TGTGCCAGCGGGGACCGGTACACAGATACGCAGTATTTT. Its translation: CASGDRYTDTQYF.

This clonotype was seen at least ten times. The chain employs TRBV29-1 and TRBJ1-1, with 7 bases fitting TRBD1. Per the germline V gene, CDR1 is SQVTM and CDR2 is ANQGSEA. With V trimmed by 4 bases and J by 4 bases, 6 bases remained unmatched. This CDR3 region has 13 residues. CDR3 amino acids: CSVVNRGTTEAFF. CDR3 bases: TGCAGCGTTGTAAACAGGGGAACCACTGAAGCTTTCTTT.

In its sample, this clonotype was seen a few times. The rearrangement joins TRBV11-2 to TRBJ2-2; maybe TRBD1 (5 bases). The CDR3 runs 13 residues. Trimming shortened V by 6 bases and J by 5 bases, and 10 bases separated the two germline ends. Germline CDR1 reads SGHAT; CDR2 reads FQNNGV. The CDR3 bases are TGTGCCAGCAGACCCAGGGATACCGGGGAGCTGTTTTTT. It specifies CASRPRDTGELFF.

This clonotype appeared many times. CDR3 DNA: TGCAGTGCTAGAGAGCCCTCTGGAAACACCATATATTTT. This translates into CSAREPSGNTIYF. V usage is TRBV20-1 and J usage is TRBJ1-3; D unclear. Trimming left V 0 bases short and J 0 bases short, with 3 bases between. This CDR3 has 13 residues. In germline, CDR1 is DFQATT, CDR2 SNEGSKA (reference sequence).

This clonotype has at least ten counts. This chain uses TRBV7-9 with TRBJ1-5; D not certain. Germline lookup yields CDR1 SEHNR and CDR2 FQNEAQ (reference sequence). The CDR3 length is 12 residues. V lost 3 bases, J lost 5 bases, and 5 bases lay in between. The CDR3 sequence is CASSFLDQPQHF. For the CDR3, the DNA is TGTGCCAGCAGCTTCCTTGATCAGCCCCAGCATTTT.